These 10 T cell receptor beta chains were sequenced from one sample in a study of human T cells and chemical hapten exposure. MiXCR was run by TCRdb on the RACE reads, yielding one entry per CDR3 protein. The data show about 190,000 distinct CDR3 sequences, around a quarter seen once. Specified time point: patch test 3, about 24 weeks after DPC sensitization. This sample's treatment: therapeutic diphenylcyclopropenone sensitization with weekly scalp DPC. Sequencing used whole blood, obtained in connection with sensitization to the hapten diphenylcyclopropenone (DPC). The receptor source for this set is a woman in her forties with alopecia areata. Some clones in this sample may be carry-over from other donors' samples.

This clonotype was detected a few times. The genes are TRBV7-2 and TRBJ2-1; D is undetermined. CDR1 is SGHTA and CDR2 is FQGNSA in the germline V gene. This CDR3 is built from 14 residues. Between the trimmed V and J ends, which lost 1 base and 6 bases, there was a span of 10 bases. CDR3 DNA sequence: TGTGCCAGCAGCTTAGTGGCTGGCCGCAATGAGCAGTTCTTC. Protein product: CASSLVAGRNEQFF. Full variable domain (remainder filled in from reference TRBV7-2 and TRBJ2-1): GAGVSQSPSNKVTEKGKDVELRCDPISGHTALYWYRQSLGQGLEFLIYFQGNSAPDKSGLPSDRFSAERTGGSVSTLTIQRTQQEDSAVYLCASSLVAGRNEQFFGPGTRLTVL.

The gene calls are TRBV7-2 and TRBJ2-3, with 9 nucleotides matching TRBD2. The CDR3 contains 19 residues. CDR1 SGHTA and CDR2 FQGNSA come from the germline V gene. V was clipped by 4 bases and J by 2 bases; unmatched bases: 16. The CDR3 region has the DNA TGTGCCAGCAGCTCTCCCCCTCTTGGCGGGAGGGCCACCACAGATACGCAGTATTTT. It encodes CASSSPPLGGRATTDTQYF. Together with reference TRBV7-2 and TRBJ2-3, the CDR3 gives the full variable domain: GAGVSQSPSNKVTEKGKDVELRCDPISGHTALYWYRQSLGQGLEFLIYFQGNSAPDKSGLPSDRFSAERTGGSVSTLTIQRTQQEDSAVYLCASSSPPLGGRATTDTQYFGPGTRLTVL.

This clonotype has a single count. The chain is built from TRBV7-8 and TRBJ2-2; D tentatively reads TRBD1 or TRBD2 (5 bases each). The V end lost 5 bases, the J end lost 2 bases, and 12 bases lay between the germline ends. There are 15 residues in the CDR3. Germline assignment: CDR1 SGHVS and CDR2 FQNEAQ. CDR3 coding DNA: TGTGCCAGCAGCCCACGGGGACCTAACACCGGGGAGCTGTTTTTT. Amino acids: CASSPRGPNTGELFF.

This clonotype turned up a few times. The V call is TRBV4-3, the J call TRBJ2-3; TRBD2 agrees at 14 bases. Germline loops: CDR1 LGHNA, CDR2 YSLEER. The V gene end was trimmed by 3 bases and the J gene end by 3 bases; junction bases not matched to a gene: 11. CDR3 length: 19 amino acids. CDR3 in amino acids: CASSHAPGGTSGRTDTQYF. The CDR3 nucleotides read TGCGCCAGCAGCCATGCCCCCGGGGGGACTAGCGGGAGAACAGATACGCAGTATTTT.

V is TRBV28 and J is TRBJ1-5; tentative D call: TRBD1 (5 bases). Trimming stripped 5 bases from V and 9 bases from J, with 20 bases between. The CDR3 is made up of 15 amino acids. Per the germline V gene, CDR1 is MDHEN and CDR2 is SYDVKM. The CDR3 loop reads CASSPHTGPGRPQHF. In DNA, the CDR3 is TGTGCCAGCAGTCCCCACACAGGACCTGGTCGGCCCCAGCATTTT.

The sample holds many counts of this clonotype. The chain is built from TRBV30 and TRBJ2-2, with unresolved D. The CDR3 is 13 amino acids. V lost 5 bases and J lost 0, with 7 bases in between. Germline V CDR1 and CDR2: GTSNPN, SVGIG (reference sequence). CDR3 bases: TGTGCCTGGTTGGCGGCGAACACCGGGGAGCTGTTTTTT. Residues: CAWLAANTGELFF.

The CDR3 region has the DNA TGCAGTGCTAGAGCTTACGATGAAAAACTGTTTTTT. Translation gives CSARAYDEKLFF. V and J are TRBV20-1 and TRBJ1-4; D gene unclear. The V end lost 1 base, the J end lost 6 bases, and 6 bases lay between the germline ends. CDR1 DFQATT and CDR2 SNEGSKA come from the germline V gene (reference sequence). The CDR3 extends over 12 amino acids.

The chain couples TRBV7-8 to TRBJ1-4; TRBD1 aligns across 11 bases. Germline values: CDR1 SGHVS, CDR2 FQNEAQ. This CDR3 is built from 16 residues. The ends lost 5 bases at V and 8 bases at J; junction bases unmatched: 10. CDR3 in DNA: TGTGCCAGCAGCGACTATCCGGGACAGGGGGACGAAAAACTGTTTTTT. It specifies CASSDYPGQGDEKLFF.

This chain connects TRBV7-3 to TRBJ2-1; 8 bases fit TRBD2. Trimming took 5 bases from V and 5 from J; bases not matched to a gene: 14. Germline lookup yields CDR1 SGHTA and CDR2 FQGTGA. This CDR3 region has 17 residues. CDR3 loop: CASSLYPSGSTNNEQFF. As DNA, the CDR3 is TGTGCCAGCAGCCTATATCCCAGCGGGAGTACCAACAATGAGCAGTTCTTC.

This clonotype was seen a handful of times. This sequence joins TRBV20-1 and TRBJ2-1; 12 bases are shared with TRBD2. The V segment lost 0 bases and the J segment 7 bases; nucleotides outside the gene matches: 7. The CDR3 is 16 residues long. Germline lookup yields CDR1 DFQATT and CDR2 SNEGSKA (reference sequence). This CDR3 reads CSARDWLAGGPNEQFF. As DNA, the CDR3 is TGCAGTGCTAGAGATTGGCTAGCGGGAGGGCCTAATGAGCAGTTCTTC.